Shown below are 18 T cell receptor beta chains from a single sample sequenced in a study of T cells in Graves' hyperthyroidism and ophthalmopathy. It was RNA transcripts that yielded the amplified TCR beta CDR3 regions. When the TCR CDR3 underwent first-round RT-PCR, the HTBI primer set was used. In TCRdb, the multiplex PCR reads were re-called with MiXCR into one record per CDR3 protein. The sample shows about 200,000 distinct CDR3 sequences, approximately 20% of them seen only once. Sample: blood. The receptors were gathered from a man aged 40-50 years with Graves' hyperthyroidism.

In this sample, this clonotype turned up many times. V gene TRBV4-3 combines with J gene TRBJ2-2, with D possibly being TRBD2 (5 bases). The CDR3 consists of 14 residues. Germline CDR1 reads LGHNA; CDR2 reads YSLEER. The germline V and J ends were trimmed by 0 bases and 7 bases, with 9 bases remaining between them. CDR3 DNA: TGCGCCAGCAGCCAAGACGCTAGCCACGGGGAGCTGTTTTTT. It encodes CASSQDASHGELFF.

This clonotype has a count of ten or more. This chain links TRBV6-1 with TRBJ2-4; TRBD2 matches at 10 bases. The length of the CDR3 is 18 residues. CDR1 MNHNS and CDR2 SASEGT come from the germline V gene. V was clipped by 2 bases and J by 6 bases; unmatched bases: 13. The CDR3 here is CASSEISSSGGALNIQYF. Written as DNA, the CDR3 is TGTGCCAGCAGTGAAATCTCCTCCAGCGGGGGGGCTTTAAACATTCAGTACTTC.

This clonotype turned up a few times. This may stem from a read error, because a much larger clone lies one nucleotide away. The genes are TRBV20-1 and TRBJ1-1, with unresolved D. This CDR3 has 13 amino acids. Trimming took 6 bases from V and 0 from J, leaving 11 bases between them. The germline gives CDR1 DFQATT, CDR2 SNEGSKA (reference sequence). Written as DNA, the CDR3 is TGCAGTGCCTTGCTGGGGATGAACACTGAAGCTTTCTTT. Amino acid sequence: CSALLGMNTEAFF.

The rearrangement uses TRBV20-1 and TRBJ1-5, with TRBD1 matching over 7 bases. The CDR3 has 14 amino acids. Germline-derived CDR1 and CDR2 are DFQATT and SNEGSKA (reference sequence). Trimming cost V 2 bases and J 4 bases; bases outside gene matches: 5. CDR3 coding DNA: TGCAGTGCTAGACCGGGACAGCTAAATCAGCCCCAGCATTTT. Protein sequence: CSARPGQLNQPQHF.

There are many counts of this clonotype. V is TRBV18 and J is TRBJ1-2, with unresolved D. The CDR3 has 14 residues. V was shortened by 3 bases and J by 3 bases, with 11 bases between the two germline ends. Looked up from germline, CDR1 is KGHSH and CDR2 is LQKENI. The CDR3 loop is CASSPGPLDYGYTF. DNA of the CDR3: TGTGCCAGCTCACCTGGGCCGCTAGACTATGGCTACACCTTC.

This clonotype was seen only a few times. The chain combines TRBV28 with TRBJ2-2, with TRBD1 matching 8 bases. With V trimmed by 5 bases and J by 0 bases, 5 bases remained unmatched. CDR1 MDHEN and CDR2 SYDVKM come from the germline V gene. The CDR3 runs 16 residues. The CDR3 reads CASSARDRPNTGELFF. The DNA of the CDR3 is TGTGCCAGCAGTGCCCGGGACAGGCCGAACACCGGGGAGCTGTTTTTT.

The chain recombines TRBV9 with TRBJ2-3; TRBD2 matches at 14 bases. The J segment lost 1 base and the V segment lost 4 bases, leaving 8 bases of the junction unmatched. Per germline, CDR1 SGDLS and CDR2 YYNGEE. This CDR3 comprises 18 residues. Here the CDR3 reads CASSPSGTSGGRTDTQYF. CDR3 in DNA: TGTGCCAGCAGCCCCTCCGGGACTAGCGGGGGCCGCACAGATACGCAGTATTTT.

The genes are TRBV7-9 and TRBJ2-5; 10 bases agree with TRBD2. V gave up 3 bases and J gave up 4 bases; unmatched junction bases: 5. There are 15 residues in the CDR3. CDR1 is SEHNR, CDR2 FQNEAQ, per germline (reference sequence). The CDR3: CASSFPGLARETQYF. CDR3 nucleotides: TGTGCCAGCAGCTTCCCGGGACTAGCGCGAGAGACCCAGTACTTC. The whole variable domain, remainder taken from reference TRBV7-9 and TRBJ2-5, is DTGVSQNPRHKITKRGQNVTFRCDPISEHNRLYWYRQTLGQGPEFLTYFQNEAQLEKSRLLSDRFSAERPKGSFSTLEIQRTEQGDSAMYLCASSFPGLARETQYFGPGTRLLVL.

This chain connects TRBV4-2 to TRBJ1-4; no reliable D call. Germline CDR1 reads LGHNA; CDR2 reads YNFKEQ. The CDR3 runs to 12 residues. V was shortened by 3 bases and J by 12 bases, with 11 bases between the two germline ends. The CDR3 DNA reads TGTGCCAGCAGCCACGCCGGTGGTCAACTGTTTTTT. This encodes CASSHAGGQLFF.

This clonotype has ten or more counts. The chain carries TRBV7-9 and TRBJ1-1, with D tentatively TRBD1 (5 bases). This CDR3 spans 12 amino acids. The germline gives CDR1 SEHNR, CDR2 FQNEAQ (reference sequence). V was shortened by 2 bases and J by 8 bases, with 9 bases between the two germline ends. The CDR3 sequence: CASSLSGQEAFF. CDR3 nucleotide sequence: TGTGCCAGCAGCTTATCGGGGCAGGAAGCTTTCTTT.

For this clonotype: Given a much more abundant clone one base away, this may be a read error. The chain recombines TRBV28 with TRBJ1-2; D is perhaps TRBD1 (6 bases). V lost 5 bases, J lost 10 bases, and 23 bases lay in between. Germline CDR1 MDHEN, CDR2 SYDVKM. This CDR3 comprises 15 residues. CDR3 in DNA: TGTGCCAGCAGTCAACAAACAGGGAATACCAATGACTACACCTTC. Protein product: CASSQQTGNTNDYTF.

There are many counts of this clonotype. V gene TRBV28 combines with J gene TRBJ1-3; D is ambiguous. Trimming removed 7 bases from V and 0 bases from J, with 16 bases in between. The CDR3 is made up of 16 amino acids. Germline loops: CDR1 MDHEN, CDR2 SYDVKM. CDR3 sequence: CASTNPRAGSGNTIYF. The DNA of the CDR3 is TGTGCCAGCACCAACCCACGCGCGGGCTCTGGAAACACCATATATTTT.

The chain links TRBV29-1 to TRBJ2-1, with D tentatively TRBD1 or TRBD2 (5 bases each). The CDR3 runs to 11 residues. Germline CDR1 SQVTM, CDR2 ANQGSEA. V gave up 2 bases and J gave up 9 bases, with 8 bases separating them. CDR3 DNA: TGCAGCGTTGAATGGGGGAGTGAGCAGTTCTTC. It is translated as CSVEWGSEQFF.

This clonotype was picked up many times. The chain couples TRBV30 to TRBJ1-1, with no clear D. This CDR3 has 12 amino acids. From germline, CDR1 is GTSNPN and CDR2 SVGIG (reference sequence). V was cut by 4 bases and J by 0 bases, with 6 bases left in between. The CDR3 bases are TGTGCCTGGACTAGCCTGAACACTGAAGCTTTCTTT. Translating it yields CAWTSLNTEAFF.

This clonotype was recorded a few times. The chain joins TRBV6-2 or TRBV6-3 to TRBJ2-7, with no clear D. V was pared by 1 base and J by 2 bases, with 21 bases between. From germline, CDR1 is MNHEY and CDR2 SVGEGT. This CDR3 has 18 residues. The CDR3 protein is CASSYFAGDYLSAYEQYF. The CDR3 nucleotides are TGTGCCAGCAGTTACTTTGCAGGTGATTATCTTTCGGCCTACGAGCAGTACTTC.

This clonotype has just a few counts. The chain's CDR3 is CASSATGSGANVLTF. The CDR3 DNA follows: TGTGCCAGCAGCGCGACAGGGTCTGGGGCCAACGTCCTGACTTTC. The V gene is TRBV9, the J gene TRBJ2-6; 7 bases are a match to TRBD1. The J segment lost 1 base and the V segment lost 3 bases, leaving 1 base of the junction unmatched. In germline, CDR1 is SGDLS, CDR2 YYNGEE. The CDR3 contains 15 residues. The complete variable domain, with remaining parts taken from reference TRBV9 and TRBJ2-6, reads DSGVTQTPKHLITATGQRVTLRCSPRSGDLSVYWYQQSLDQGLQFLIQYYNGEERAKGNILERFSAQQFPDLHSELNLSSLELGDSALYFCASSATGSGANVLTFGAGSRLTVL.

This clonotype was counted between two and nine times. The chain is built from TRBV9 and TRBJ2-1; D gene unclear. Trimming removed 4 bases at V and 1 base at J, with 15 bases between. The CDR3 is 16 residues long. Germline V gives CDR1 SGDLS, CDR2 YYNGEE. CDR3 sequence (DNA): TGTGCCAGCAGCCCGCCTGGGGTAGGATCCTACAATGAGCAGTTCTTC. This encodes CASSPPGVGSYNEQFF.

This clonotype was picked up many times. The chain is built from TRBV30 and TRBJ1-3; 7 nucleotides align to TRBD1. The CDR3 runs to 17 residues. Germline CDR1 GTSNPN, CDR2 SVGIG (reference sequence). After removal of 3 bases from V and 4 bases from J, the junction contained 15 bases not matched to a gene. The CDR3 bases are TGTGCCTGGAGACCCGCAGAGGGCAGGGGGAAAGGAAACACCATATATTTT. Translating gives CAWRPAEGRGKGNTIYF.